Listed here is a single T cell receptor (beta chain). This clonotype was detected a few times. Its antigen is currently not known. No much larger clonotype is one base removed from it; base qualities were not supplied. Trimming removed 2 bases from V and 0 bases from J, leaving 6 bases between the germline ends. The CDR3, from cysteine to phenylalanine, totals 14 residues. Only the CDR3 DNA is retained, 42 bases long and in frame from the first base. These data originate in a study of response to subunit inactivated influenza vaccine (dated by TCRdb to 2017 to 2018). The study in broad terms: The study used deep quantitative T cell receptor repertoire profiling to track responses to a trivalent subunit inactivated influenza vaccine.

The full study reports these points: The authors suggested that each seasonal influenza vaccination may recruit only a limited number of new T cells.

Library creation used RT-PCR. This sample was sequenced with an Illumina HiSeq 2500. TCRdb ran its own pipeline on the public reads, namely fastp trimming at Q25 and MiXCR clone calling, and kept in-frame beta chains. Every entry covers one CDR3 protein and lists the most common genes and DNA from its rows. Here the sample has 250,000 to 350,000 distinct CDR3 sequences; around 20% occur a single time. The ten most abundant clones make up over 9% of the sample. This clonotype was obtained from a man aged 45-69 years who received an inactivated influenza vaccine. Donor details come from another sample of the same person, matched by shared clones. The chain joins TRBV12-3 or TRBV12-4 to TRBJ2-3, with the D gene not clear enough to name. This sample comprised PBMCs from blood, obtained about 20 months after vaccination. The CDR3 region has the sequence CASSLRQSTDTQYF. The sequenced DNA: TGTGCCAGCAGTTTACGGCAGAGCACAGATACGCAGTATTTT.